A single sample is the source of the 5 T cell receptor gamma chains below, sequenced in a study of intestinal T cells in coeliac disease. The TRG library came from 150 to 250 ng of biopsy DNA amplified with LymphoTrack primers. With CATT, TCRdb re-called clones from the multiplex PCR reads. This table holds over 550 gamma-chain clones, just over 50% found once. For each case, the template was genomic DNA from ten roughly 5-µm formalin-fixed paraffin-embedded scrolls. Sequences were obtained from a duodenal biopsy. The receptors were gathered from a human donor with celiac disease.

The rearrangement uses TRGV10 and TRGJ1 or TRGJ2. TRGV10 has ORF status, its function being uncertain. V was pared by 7 bases and J by 0 bases, with 4 bases of the junction left unmatched. The CDR3 is 13 amino acids. The CDR3 DNA sequence: TGTGCTGCGTGGTCCCCGAATTATTATAAGAAACTCTTT. It encodes CAAWSPNYYKKLF.

The gene calls are TRGV8 and TRGJ1 or TRGJ2. Germline CDR1 VENAVY, CDR2 YDSYNSRV. The CDR3 extends over 9 amino acids. In nucleotides, the CDR3 is TGTGCACCTGGGATGAGGAAACTCTTT. Amino acids: CAPGMRKLF.

This clone has only one observation. The rearrangement uses TRGV11 and TRGJP1. TRGV11 is an ORF for which the function is uncertain. V shed 11 bases, J shed 0 bases, and the junction held 15 bases outside the gene matches. CDR3 size: 17 residues. The CDR3: CACLDLVVYTTGWFKIF. CDR3 nucleotides: TGTGCCTGCTTGGACTTAGTCGTTTATACCACTGGTTGGTTCAAGATATTT.

The chain uses TRGV10 and TRGJ1 or TRGJ2. TRGV10 is an open reading frame, and its role is uncertain. J lost 0 bases, V lost 8 bases, and 8 bases had no gene match. The CDR3 is 14 residues long. CDR3 DNA: TGTGCTGCGTGGATTTATTCGAATTATTATAAGAAACTCTTT. The encoded protein is CAAWIYSNYYKKLF.

The chain recombines TRGV2 with TRGJ1 or TRGJ2. The trim removed 5 bases at V and 10 bases at J, leaving 26 bases unmatched. This CDR3 is 17 amino acids long. Germline loops: CDR1 EGSNGY, CDR2 YDSYNSKV. The CDR3 DNA follows: TGTGCCACCTGGGGACGGGCCGAACGGGGGGAAATTATAAAGAAACTCTTT. It is translated as CATWGRAERGEIIKKLF.